This TCR beta chain is from a study of blood T cell repertoires in COVID-19. In the study overall: Both acute and convalescent COVID-19 samples were obtained from the United States, Italy and Spain. T cells, B-cell-depleted T cells, or PBMCs provided the cDNA or gDNA that served as material.

In the original analysis: Researchers report that nucleated cell counts were estimated from reference gene primer amplification. Sequencing used immunoSEQ multiplex PCR; TCRdb keeps in-frame clones, though not all of them. The DNA gave D and trimming, while V, J and clone size come from that table. The table records 200,000 to 250,000 clones, approximately 85% of them present only once. The V and J ends lost 6 bases and 8 bases respectively, with 16 bases between them. The CDR3 has 13 amino acids. The sequenced sample was peripheral blood. The clonotype was recovered from a woman in her sixties or seventies with COVID-19, enrolled during active disease. The chain combines TRBV12-3 or TRBV12-4 with TRBJ1-2, with D possibly matching TRBD1 (5 bases). Here the CDR3 reads CASSPPGFLGYTF. CDR3 sequence (DNA): TGTGCCAGCAGCCCCCCAGGGTTCCTAGGCTACACCTTC.